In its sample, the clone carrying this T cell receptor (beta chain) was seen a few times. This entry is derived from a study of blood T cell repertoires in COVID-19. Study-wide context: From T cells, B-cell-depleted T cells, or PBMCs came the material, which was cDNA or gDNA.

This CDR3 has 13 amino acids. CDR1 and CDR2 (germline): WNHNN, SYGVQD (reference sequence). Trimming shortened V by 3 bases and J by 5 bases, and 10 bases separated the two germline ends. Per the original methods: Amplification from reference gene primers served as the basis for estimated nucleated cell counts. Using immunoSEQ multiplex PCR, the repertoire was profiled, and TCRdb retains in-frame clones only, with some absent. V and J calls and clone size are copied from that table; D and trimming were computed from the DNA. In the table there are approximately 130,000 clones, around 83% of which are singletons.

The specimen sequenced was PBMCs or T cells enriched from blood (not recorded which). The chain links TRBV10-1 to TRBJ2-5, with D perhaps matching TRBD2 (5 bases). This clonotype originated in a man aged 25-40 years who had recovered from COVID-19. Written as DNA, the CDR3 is TGCGCCAGCAGTGACCCGGGGAGCGAGACCCAGTACTTC. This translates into CASSDPGSETQYF.